This T cell receptor beta chain was obtained from a study of shared clonotypes between healthy human individuals. Deep-level settings were used for running the assay. The authors distributed each subset's genomic DNA evenly over several immunoSEQ plates. Assay: immunoSEQ multiplex PCR; the TCRdb copy retains only in-frame clones and omits some. The sample lists 1.6 million or so clones; around 98.5% were seen once. The study, taken as a whole, reports: Non-shared clonotypes were found to have lower generation probabilities than the clonotypes that were shared by all four of the sorted-subset donors. Sample collection involved blood only; tissue repertoires are likely different.

Points on this clone: Its target is unknown.

Material for sequencing was naive CD4+ T cells sorted from blood. Subset: CD45RA+ positively selected. The sequence was obtained from a man in his thirties or forties in good health.

As DNA, the CDR3 is TGTGCCAGCAGCCCAATATGGTCGGGACAGGGTGTCTATGGCTACACCTTC. Protein sequence: CASSPIWSGQGVYGYTF. The chain employs TRBV7-2 and TRBJ1-2; 9 nucleotides agree with TRBD1. V was clipped by 5 bases and J by 4 bases; unmatched bases: 14. This CDR3 has 17 residues. Germline CDR1 is SGHTA and CDR2 is FQGNSA.